This TCR beta chain was captured in a study of immune evolution from preneoplasia to lung adenocarcinoma. Study-wide results and caveats: Normal lung had the highest top T cell clone frequencies.

The table came from immunoSEQ multiplex PCR; TCRdb's copy has only in-frame clones and leaves some out. The profile shows about 8,200 clones, 82% of them singletons. With regard to this clone: The antigen is not known.

Resections took place in Japan or China from the mid-2010s to the late 2010s. After pathologic assessment, macro-dissection selected premalignant or tumor cells for extraction. Germline V lookup: CDR1 GTSNPN, CDR2 SVGIG (reference sequence). This CDR3 has 13 residues. V shed 3 bases, J shed 2 bases, and the junction held 1 base outside the gene matches. The chain couples TRBV30 to TRBJ1-5; 7 bases align to TRBD1. The TCR comes from a person aged 65-85 years with lung adenocarcinoma. The sequenced sample was FFPE minimally invasive lung adenocarcinoma tissue. The CDR3 protein is CAWRGQGNQPQHF. The CDR3 bases are TGTGCCTGGAGAGGACAGGGCAATCAGCCCCAGCATTTT.